Below, 24 T cell receptor beta chains from the same sample are listed, as sequenced in a study of blood T cell repertoires in COVID-19. Data came from immunoSEQ multiplex PCR; TCRdb stores just in-frame clones and leaves some out. The top ten hold approximately 7.6% of the sample, which has 200,000 or so clones, roughly 80% seen once. Material for sequencing was PBMCs or T cells enriched from blood (not recorded which). The receptor set was obtained from a man aged 40-55 years who had recovered from COVID-19.

This chain links TRBV4-1 with TRBJ2-7, with 8 positions matching TRBD1. CDR1 is MGHRA, CDR2 YSYEKL, per germline. The CDR3 totals 18 residues. V shed 1 base, J shed 4 bases, and the junction held 15 bases outside the gene matches. The DNA for the CDR3 is TGCGCCAGCAGCCAAGTAGAGACAGGGGCCCTTTTTCGGTACGAGCAGTACTTC. Translating it yields CASSQVETGALFRYEQYF.

This clone occurred once. V is TRBV7-9 and J is TRBJ2-5; D is undetermined. The CDR3 loop spans 12 amino acids. Looked up from germline, CDR1 is SEHNR and CDR2 is FQNEAQ (reference sequence). V was cut by 4 bases and J by 4 bases, with 7 bases left in between. CDR3 loop: CASSSSGETQYF. The CDR3 DNA sequence: TGTGCCAGCAGCTCCTCAGGAGAGACCCAGTACTTC.

The count of this clone is one. The V call is TRBV5-6, the J call TRBJ1-1; 7 nucleotides line up with TRBD1. V gave up 3 bases and J gave up 5 bases; unmatched junction bases: 13. The CDR3 loop spans 16 amino acids. The germline gives CDR1 SGHDT, CDR2 YYEEEE. The CDR3 is CASSSQGFLVGTEAFF. The CDR3 nucleotides read TGTGCCAGCAGCTCACAGGGGTTTTTGGTGGGGACTGAAGCTTTCTTT.

V usage is TRBV3-1 (or the pseudogene TRBV3-2) and J usage is TRBJ1-1; D gene unclear. Germline V lookup: CDR1 LGHDT, CDR2 YNNKEL (reference sequence). The CDR3 has 14 amino acids. V was cut by 1 base and J by 1 base, with 7 bases left in between. Written as DNA, the CDR3 is TGTGCCAGCAGCCAAGTTGGGCAGAACACTGAAGCTTTCTTT. The encoded protein is CASSQVGQNTEAFF.

The rearrangement uses TRBV5-1 and TRBJ1-4, with D perhaps TRBD1 (6 bases). V shed 0 bases and J shed 8 bases, with 14 bases lying between them. Germline V lookup: CDR1 SGHRS, CDR2 YFSETQ. CDR3 length: 15 amino acids. CDR3 in DNA: TGCGCCAGCAGCTTGGGGTGGGACAACGGGGAAAAACTGTTTTTT. It is translated as CASSLGWDNGEKLFF.

This clone was seen a few times. This chain joins TRBV5-1 and TRBJ1-1; D might be TRBD1 (5 bases). The germline CDR1 and CDR2 sequences are SGHRS and YFSETQ. V was shortened by 5 bases and J by 1 base, with 12 bases between the two germline ends. CDR3 size: 14 residues. CDR3 coding DNA: TGCGCCAGCAGGGAAGGGGCTTGGAACACTGAAGCTTTCTTT. Amino acid sequence: CASREGAWNTEAFF.

The chain employs TRBV11-2 and TRBJ2-1, with 11 nucleotides matching TRBD2. The germline V gene has CDR1 SGHAT and CDR2 FQNNGV. V dropped 4 bases and J dropped 3; count of bases not matched to a gene: 2. This CDR3 region has 15 residues. The CDR3 loop reads CASSSSGGFYNEQFF. For the CDR3, the DNA is TGTGCCAGCAGCTCTAGCGGGGGGTTCTACAATGAGCAGTTCTTC.

The chain recombines TRBV9 with TRBJ1-3, with D hard to call. The length of the CDR3 is 13 residues. Trimming cost V 4 bases and J 4 bases, with 9 bases left between them. CDR1 SGDLS and CDR2 YYNGEE come from the germline V gene. The CDR3 loop is CASSLAMGNTIYF. In nucleotides, the CDR3 is TGTGCCAGCAGCCTAGCAATGGGAAACACCATATATTTT.

This chain links TRBV15 with TRBJ2-3; 10 bases are shared with TRBD2. Germline CDR1 and CDR2: LNHNV and YYDKDF (reference sequence). The CDR3 has 18 amino acids. The J segment lost 5 bases and the V segment lost 1 base, leaving 12 bases of the junction unmatched. The CDR3 reads CATSRALGAGGLLDTQYF. In DNA form, the CDR3 reads TGTGCCACCAGCAGAGCTTTAGGAGCGGGAGGGCTGCTAGATACGCAGTATTTT.

The J gene is TRBJ1-6, the V gene TRBV7-9; D unclear. V gave up 6 bases and J gave up 0 bases, with 15 bases separating them. Germline V gene sequence: CDR1 SEHNR, CDR2 FQNEAQ (reference sequence). The CDR3 runs 17 residues. Written as DNA, the CDR3 is TGTGCCAGCAGGGCCATGGGGAGGAGCTCCTATAATTCACCCCTCCACTTT. Its translation is CASRAMGRSSYNSPLHF.

This chain links TRBV18 with TRBJ2-5; D is ambiguous. Per germline, CDR1 KGHSH and CDR2 LQKENI. Trimming cost V 0 bases and J 2 bases, with 7 bases left between them. This CDR3 region has 14 residues. The CDR3 bases are TGTGCCAGCTCACCACCACACAGACAAGAGACCCAGTACTTC. The encoded protein is CASSPPHRQETQYF.

The CDR3 here is CASSVGQVGELFF. The CDR3 bases are TGTGCCAGCAGCGTAGGGCAGGTCGGGGAGCTGTTTTTT. V gene TRBV9 combines with J gene TRBJ2-2; D remains ambiguous. The CDR3 loop spans 13 amino acids. CDR1 and CDR2 from the germline V gene are SGDLS and YYNGEE. V gave up 0 bases and J gave up 7 bases, with 7 bases separating them.

The gene calls are TRBV18 and TRBJ1-1; 7 nucleotides align to TRBD1. Germline CDR1 reads KGHSH; CDR2 reads LQKENI. Trimming cost V 4 bases and J 1 base; bases outside gene matches: 6. CDR3 length: 15 residues. This CDR3 reads CASSLRQGRNTEAFF. The CDR3 coding sequence is TGTGCCAGCTCACTCAGACAGGGAAGGAACACTGAAGCTTTCTTT.

This chain uses TRBV7-9 with TRBJ1-2; TRBD1 matches 9 bases. Germline V gene data show CDR1 as SEHNR and CDR2 as FQNEAQ (reference sequence). The CDR3 totals 15 residues. The trim removed 4 bases at V and 7 bases at J, leaving 10 bases unmatched. CDR3 loop: CASSWGQGSLRGYTF. CDR3 bases: TGTGCCAGCAGCTGGGGACAGGGAAGTCTTCGTGGCTACACCTTC.

The rearrangement links TRBV9 to TRBJ2-1; TRBD1 aligns across 8 bases. The ends lost 0 bases at V and 6 bases at J; junction bases unmatched: 8. The CDR3 is 16 amino acids. In germline, CDR1 is SGDLS, CDR2 YYNGEE. CDR3 nucleotides: TGTGCCAGCAGCGTAGTAGGAGGACAGGGTTCCAATGAGCAGTTCTTC. It yields the protein CASSVVGGQGSNEQFF.

V and J are TRBV5-4 and TRBJ1-6, with TRBD1 identical over 8 bases. Per the germline V gene, CDR1 is SGHNT and CDR2 is YYREEE (reference sequence). The CDR3 is made up of 15 amino acids. V was pared by 3 bases and J by 7 bases, with 6 bases of the junction left unmatched. Here the CDR3 DNA reads TGTGCCAGCAGCTACATGGACAGGGAAAATTCACCCCTCCACTTT. Its translation: CASSYMDRENSPLHF.

The genes are TRBV6-5 and TRBJ2-3; 9 bases match TRBD1. After removal of 6 bases from V and 2 bases from J, the junction contained 3 bases not matched to a gene. Germline V gene data show CDR1 as MNHEY and CDR2 as SVGAGI. The length of the CDR3 is 14 residues. This CDR3 is CASRGQGYTDTQYF. As DNA, the CDR3 is TGTGCCAGCAGGGGACAGGGCTACACAGATACGCAGTATTTT.

The chain uses TRBV7-9 and TRBJ1-3; 9 nucleotides line up with TRBD1. The CDR3 loop spans 16 amino acids. In germline, CDR1 is SEHNR, CDR2 FQNEAQ (reference sequence). V shed 4 bases, J shed 1 base, and the junction held 5 bases outside the gene matches. The CDR3 sequence: CASSSTGQGSGNTIYF. The CDR3 DNA is TGTGCCAGCAGCTCTACTGGACAGGGGTCTGGAAACACCATATATTTT.

The rearrangement uses TRBV5-4 and TRBJ1-2; maybe TRBD1 (6 bases). CDR1 and CDR2 from the germline V gene are SGHNT and YYREEE (reference sequence). V dropped 3 bases and J dropped 6 bases, with 12 bases sitting between them. This CDR3 is 13 amino acids long. The CDR3 region is CASSYQGIHGYTF. The CDR3, as DNA: TGTGCCAGCAGCTACCAGGGGATCCATGGCTACACCTTC.

This clone showed up just a few times. The genes are TRBV2 and TRBJ1-2, with 7 positions matching TRBD1. The CDR3 loop spans 12 amino acids. The J segment lost 5 bases and the V segment lost 6 bases, leaving 3 bases of the junction unmatched. Germline-derived CDR1 and CDR2 are SNHLY and FYNNEI. The CDR3 coding sequence is TGTGCCAGCAGCCCGACAGGGTATGGCTACACCTTC. This gives the protein CASSPTGYGYTF.

The chain employs TRBV9 and TRBJ1-4; 9 bases are shared with TRBD1. V lost 4 bases to trimming and J lost 2 bases; unmatched junction nucleotides: 6. The germline CDR1 and CDR2 sequences are SGDLS and YYNGEE. The CDR3 covers 16 residues. The chain's CDR3 is CASSPGTGRTNEKLFF. The CDR3 region has the DNA TGTGCCAGCAGCCCGGGGACAGGGCGGACTAATGAAAAACTGTTTTTT.

V usage is TRBV9 and J usage is TRBJ2-2; no clear D gene. This CDR3 has 13 amino acids. The germline V gene has CDR1 SGDLS and CDR2 YYNGEE. Trimming left V 2 bases short and J 6 bases short, with 8 bases between. The CDR3 DNA reads TGTGCCAGCAGCGTTGCGCCTTCCGGGGAGCTGTTTTTT. This gives the protein CASSVAPSGELFF.

The V call is TRBV4-2, the J call TRBJ2-7, with D perhaps matching TRBD1 (5 bases). The CDR3 is 15 amino acids. The germline V gene has CDR1 LGHNA and CDR2 YNFKEQ. Trimming took off 0 bases at V and 6 bases at J, with 15 bases between the two ends. This CDR3 is CASSQDSKGYGEQYF. As DNA, the CDR3 is TGTGCCAGCAGCCAAGATAGTAAGGGGTACGGCGAGCAGTACTTC.

The chain employs TRBV29-1 and TRBJ1-2; no firm D call. CDR1 and CDR2 (germline): SQVTM, ANQGSEA. Trimming took off 0 bases at V and 2 bases at J, with 7 bases between the two ends. The CDR3 sequence is 13 residues long. CDR3 coding DNA: TGCAGCGTTGAAGACAGGCCGAACTATGGCTACACCTTC. Its translation is CSVEDRPNYGYTF.